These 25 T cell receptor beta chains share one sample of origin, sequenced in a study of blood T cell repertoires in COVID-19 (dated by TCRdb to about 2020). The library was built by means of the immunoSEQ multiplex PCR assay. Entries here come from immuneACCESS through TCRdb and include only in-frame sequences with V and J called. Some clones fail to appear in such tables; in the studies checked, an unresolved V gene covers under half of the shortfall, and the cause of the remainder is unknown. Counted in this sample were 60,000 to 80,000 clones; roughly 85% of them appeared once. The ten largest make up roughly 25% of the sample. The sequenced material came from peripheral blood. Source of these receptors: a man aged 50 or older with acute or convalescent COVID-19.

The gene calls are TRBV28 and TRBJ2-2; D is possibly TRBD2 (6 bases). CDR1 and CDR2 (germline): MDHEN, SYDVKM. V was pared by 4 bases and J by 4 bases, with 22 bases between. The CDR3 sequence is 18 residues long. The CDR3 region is CASSSPWVWAAGTGELFF. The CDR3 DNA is TGTGCCAGCAGTTCCCCGTGGGTTTGGGCAGCGGGCACCGGGGAGCTGTTTTTT.

CDR3 residues: CASSLVAEGVTEAFF. CDR3 sequence (DNA): TGTGCCAGCAGCTTAGTGGCAGAGGGCGTGACTGAAGCTTTCTTT. V is TRBV7-2 and J is TRBJ1-1, with D unresolved. Trimming pared 1 base from V and 5 bases from J, leaving 14 bases between. The CDR3 totals 15 residues. Germline V lookup: CDR1 SGHTA, CDR2 FQGNSA.

CDR3 amino acids: CASSGSGSGNTIYF. The CDR3 nucleotides read TGCGCCAGCAGTGGCTCCGGCTCTGGAAACACCATATATTTT. The chain uses TRBV10-1 and TRBJ1-3; no clear D. The V end lost 4 bases, the J end lost 0 bases, and 7 bases lay between the germline ends. Germline CDR1 WNHNN, CDR2 SYGVQD (reference sequence). This CDR3 contains 14 residues.

CDR3 protein: CASSPPLRVNEQYF. The CDR3, as DNA: TGTGCCAGCTCACCACCGCTCAGGGTCAACGAGCAGTACTTC. The chain links TRBV18 to TRBJ2-7, with D maybe TRBD1 (5 bases). The CDR3 consists of 14 residues. Germline V CDR1 and CDR2: KGHSH, LQKENI. Trimming pared 0 bases from V and 5 bases from J, leaving 11 bases between.

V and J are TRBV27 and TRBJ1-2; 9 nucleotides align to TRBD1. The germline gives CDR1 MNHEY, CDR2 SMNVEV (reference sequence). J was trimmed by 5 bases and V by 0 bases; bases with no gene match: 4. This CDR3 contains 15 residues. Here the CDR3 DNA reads TGTGCCAGCAGTTTATCGGGGACAGGGACATATGGCTACACCTTC. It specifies CASSLSGTGTYGYTF.

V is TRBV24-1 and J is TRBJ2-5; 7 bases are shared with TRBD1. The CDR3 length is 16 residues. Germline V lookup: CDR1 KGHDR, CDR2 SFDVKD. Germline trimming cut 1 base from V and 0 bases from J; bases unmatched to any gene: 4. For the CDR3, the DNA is TGTGCCACCAGTGATTTAGGAACAGGGGACCAAGAGACCCAGTACTTC. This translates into CATSDLGTGDQETQYF.

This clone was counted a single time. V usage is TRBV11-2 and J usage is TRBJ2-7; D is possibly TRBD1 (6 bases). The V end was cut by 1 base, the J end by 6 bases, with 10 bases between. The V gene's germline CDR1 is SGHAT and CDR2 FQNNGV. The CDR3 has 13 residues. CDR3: CASSLGTGTEQYV. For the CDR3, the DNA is TGTGCCAGCAGCTTAGGAACAGGGACCGAGCAGTACGTC.

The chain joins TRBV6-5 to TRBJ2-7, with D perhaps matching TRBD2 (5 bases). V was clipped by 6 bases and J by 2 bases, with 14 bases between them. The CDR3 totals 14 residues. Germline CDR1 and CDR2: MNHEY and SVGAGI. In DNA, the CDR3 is TGTGCCAGCAGGCCCGGAGGAGTAGCCTACGAGCAGTACGTC. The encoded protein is CASRPGGVAYEQYV.

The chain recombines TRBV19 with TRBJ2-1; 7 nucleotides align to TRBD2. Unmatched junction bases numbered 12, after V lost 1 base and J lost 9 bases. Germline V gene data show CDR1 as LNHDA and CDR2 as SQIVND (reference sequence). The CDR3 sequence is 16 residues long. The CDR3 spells CASSIGRPRTGGEQFF. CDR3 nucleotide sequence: TGTGCCAGTAGTATAGGTCGTCCAAGGACGGGGGGTGAGCAGTTCTTC.

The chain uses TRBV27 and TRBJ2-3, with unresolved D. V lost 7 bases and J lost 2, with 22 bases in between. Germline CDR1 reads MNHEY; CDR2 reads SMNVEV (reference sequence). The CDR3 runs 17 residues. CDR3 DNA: TGTGCCAGCACCCAAACCCGAAGCGAGACCCTCACAGATACGCAGTATTTT. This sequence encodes CASTQTRSETLTDTQYF.

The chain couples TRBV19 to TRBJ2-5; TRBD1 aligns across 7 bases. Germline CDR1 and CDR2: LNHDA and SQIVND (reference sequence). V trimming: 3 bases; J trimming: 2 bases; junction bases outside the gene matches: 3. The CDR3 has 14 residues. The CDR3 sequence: CASSIGRGQETQYF. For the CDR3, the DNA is TGTGCCAGTAGTATCGGCAGGGGGCAAGAGACCCAGTACTTC.

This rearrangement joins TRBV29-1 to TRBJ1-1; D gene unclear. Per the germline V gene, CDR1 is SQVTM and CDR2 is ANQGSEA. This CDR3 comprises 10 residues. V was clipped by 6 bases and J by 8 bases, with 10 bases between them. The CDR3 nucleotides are TGCAGCGTCGGAGGCTCCGAAGCTTTCTTT. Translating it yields CSVGGSEAFF.

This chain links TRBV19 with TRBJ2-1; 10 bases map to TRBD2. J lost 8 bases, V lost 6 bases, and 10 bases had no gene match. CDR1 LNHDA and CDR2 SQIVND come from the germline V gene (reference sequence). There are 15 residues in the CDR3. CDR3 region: CASRSERGGRDEQFF. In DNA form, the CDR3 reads TGTGCCAGTAGAAGCGAGCGGGGGGGCCGAGATGAGCAGTTCTTC.

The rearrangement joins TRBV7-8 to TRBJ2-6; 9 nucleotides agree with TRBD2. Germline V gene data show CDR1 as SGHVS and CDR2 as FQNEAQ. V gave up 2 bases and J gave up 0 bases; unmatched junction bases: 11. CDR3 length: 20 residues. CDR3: CASSLWMIAGAISGANVLTF. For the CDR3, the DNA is TGTGCCAGCAGCTTATGGATGATAGCGGGGGCAATCTCTGGGGCCAACGTCCTGACTTTC.

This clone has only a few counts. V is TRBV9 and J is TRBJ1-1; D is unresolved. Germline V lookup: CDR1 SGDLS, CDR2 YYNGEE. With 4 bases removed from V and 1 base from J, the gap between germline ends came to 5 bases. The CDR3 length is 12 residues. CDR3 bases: TGTGCCAGCAGCCTATCGAACACTGAAGCTTTCTTT. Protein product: CASSLSNTEAFF.

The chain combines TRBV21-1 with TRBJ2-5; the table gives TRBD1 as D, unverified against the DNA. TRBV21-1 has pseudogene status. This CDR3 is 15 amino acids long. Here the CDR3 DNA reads TGTGCCAGCAGCAAAGCGAGGACAGGGCAAGAGACCCAGTACTTC. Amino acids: CASSKARTGQETQYF.

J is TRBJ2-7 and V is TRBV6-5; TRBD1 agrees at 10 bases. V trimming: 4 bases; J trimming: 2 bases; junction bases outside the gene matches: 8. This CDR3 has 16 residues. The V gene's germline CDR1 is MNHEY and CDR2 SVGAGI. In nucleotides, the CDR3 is TGTGCCAGCAGTTCCCTCGGGACAGGGGCCACCTACGAGCAGTACTTC. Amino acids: CASSSLGTGATYEQYF.

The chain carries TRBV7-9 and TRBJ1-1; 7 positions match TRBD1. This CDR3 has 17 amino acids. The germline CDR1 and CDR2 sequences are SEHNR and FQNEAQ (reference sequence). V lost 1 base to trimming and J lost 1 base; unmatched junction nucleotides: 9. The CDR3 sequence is CASSLGTGTFKNTEAFF. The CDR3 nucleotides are TGTGCCAGCAGCTTAGGGACAGGTACCTTTAAGAACACTGAAGCTTTCTTT.

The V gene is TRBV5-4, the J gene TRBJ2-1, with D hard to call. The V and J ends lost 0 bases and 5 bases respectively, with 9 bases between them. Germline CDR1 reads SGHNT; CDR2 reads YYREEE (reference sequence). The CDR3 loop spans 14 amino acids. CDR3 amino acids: CASSLDNINNEQFF. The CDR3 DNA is TGTGCCAGCAGCTTGGACAATATAAACAATGAGCAGTTCTTC.

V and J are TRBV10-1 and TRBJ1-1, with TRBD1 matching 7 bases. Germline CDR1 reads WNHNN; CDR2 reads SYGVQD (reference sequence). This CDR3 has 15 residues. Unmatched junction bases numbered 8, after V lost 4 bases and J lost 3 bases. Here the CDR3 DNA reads TGCGCCAGCAGTGGTCACCCAGGGGGAGACACTGAAGCTTTCTTT. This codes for CASSGHPGGDTEAFF.

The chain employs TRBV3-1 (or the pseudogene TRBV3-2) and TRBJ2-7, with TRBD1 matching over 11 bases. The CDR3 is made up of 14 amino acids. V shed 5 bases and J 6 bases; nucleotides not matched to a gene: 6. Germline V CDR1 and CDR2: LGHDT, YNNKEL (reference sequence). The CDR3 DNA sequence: TGTGCCAGCAGCGACATGGGACAGGGGGGCGAGCAGTACGTC. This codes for CASSDMGQGGEQYV.

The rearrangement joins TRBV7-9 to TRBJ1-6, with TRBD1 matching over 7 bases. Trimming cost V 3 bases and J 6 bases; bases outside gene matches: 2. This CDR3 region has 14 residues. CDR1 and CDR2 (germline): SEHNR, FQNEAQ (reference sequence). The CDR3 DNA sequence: TGTGCCAGCAGCTTCCGGGACAGTAATTCACCCCTCCACTTT. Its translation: CASSFRDSNSPLHF.

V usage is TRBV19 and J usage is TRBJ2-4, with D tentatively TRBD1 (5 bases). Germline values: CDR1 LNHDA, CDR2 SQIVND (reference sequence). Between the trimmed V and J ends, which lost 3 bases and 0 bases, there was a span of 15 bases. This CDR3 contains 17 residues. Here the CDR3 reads CASSMGPRFLAKNIQYF. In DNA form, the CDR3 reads TGTGCCAGTAGTATGGGGCCCAGATTTTTAGCCAAAAACATTCAGTACTTC.

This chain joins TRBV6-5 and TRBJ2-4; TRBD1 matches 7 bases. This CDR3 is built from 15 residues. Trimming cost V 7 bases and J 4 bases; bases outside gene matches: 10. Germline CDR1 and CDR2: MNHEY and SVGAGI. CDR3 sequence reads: CASNSTRGSKNIQYF. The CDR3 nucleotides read TGTGCCAGCAACAGTACCAGGGGGTCAAAAAACATTCAGTACTTC.

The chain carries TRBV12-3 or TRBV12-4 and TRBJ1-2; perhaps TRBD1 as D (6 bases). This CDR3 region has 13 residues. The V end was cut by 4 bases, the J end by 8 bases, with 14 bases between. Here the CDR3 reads CASSYRTVNGYTF. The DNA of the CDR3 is TGTGCCAGCAGTTACCGGACAGTAAACGGCTACACCTTC.